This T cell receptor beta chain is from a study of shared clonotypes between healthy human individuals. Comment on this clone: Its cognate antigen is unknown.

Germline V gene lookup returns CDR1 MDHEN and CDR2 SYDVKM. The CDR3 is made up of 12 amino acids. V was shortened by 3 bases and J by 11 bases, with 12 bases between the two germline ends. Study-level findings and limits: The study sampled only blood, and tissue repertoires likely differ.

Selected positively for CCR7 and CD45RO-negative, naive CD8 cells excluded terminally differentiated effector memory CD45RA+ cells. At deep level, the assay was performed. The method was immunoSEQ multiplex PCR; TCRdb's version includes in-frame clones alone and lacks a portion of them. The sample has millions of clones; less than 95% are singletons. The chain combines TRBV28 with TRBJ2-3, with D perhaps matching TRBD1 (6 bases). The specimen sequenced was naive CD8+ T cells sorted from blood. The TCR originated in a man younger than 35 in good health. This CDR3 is CASSFPDSEQYF. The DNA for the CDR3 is TGTGCCAGCAGTTTCCCGGACAGTGAGCAGTATTTT. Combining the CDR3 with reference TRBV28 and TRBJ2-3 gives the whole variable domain DVKVTQSSRYLVKRTGEKVFLECVQDMDHENMFWYRQDPGLGLRLIYFSYDVKMKEKGDIPEGYSVSREKKERFSLILESASTNQTSMYLCASSFPDSEQYFGPGTRLTVL.